Each of the 8 T cell receptor beta chains below was sequenced from the same sample in a study of cytomegalovirus exposure and HLA in healthy donors. Repertoires were generated with immunoSEQ multiplex PCR, while TCRdb's copy carries only in-frame clones and drops some. The sample holds 300,000 to 350,000 clones; roughly 88% are singletons and the top ten take roughly 0.96%. Sample: PBMCs. These receptors were collected from a man younger than 45 in good health and CMV-seronegative.

This chain connects TRBV4-3 to TRBJ2-7; 9 bases line up with TRBD1. The ends lost 1 base at V and 6 bases at J; junction bases unmatched: 7. The germline gives CDR1 LGHNA, CDR2 YSLEER. The CDR3 spans 15 residues. CDR3 sequence reads: CASSQGTGESSEQYF. The CDR3 DNA sequence: TGCGCCAGCAGCCAAGGGACAGGGGAAAGCTCCGAGCAGTACTTC.

The V and J genes are TRBV19 and TRBJ2-7; 8 bases are a match to TRBD2. V was clipped by 4 bases and J by 4 bases; unmatched bases: 6. Germline V CDR1 and CDR2: LNHDA, SQIVND (reference sequence). The CDR3 has 14 amino acids. In DNA, the CDR3 is TGTGCCAGTAGTACGGTCGGGGGGGTTTACGAGCAGTACTTC. Protein sequence: CASSTVGGVYEQYF.

The chain is built from TRBV4-3 and TRBJ2-1; weak D call: TRBD1 (6 bases). Trimming left V 5 bases short and J 5 bases short, with 13 bases between. The CDR3 extends over 14 amino acids. The germline V gene has CDR1 LGHNA and CDR2 YSLEER. The CDR3 protein is CASSRGRGDNEQFF. CDR3 nucleotide sequence: TGCGCCAGCAGCAGGGGCAGGGGCGACAATGAGCAGTTCTTC.

The chain joins TRBV11-2 to TRBJ1-2; possible D gene TRBD1, 6 bases. This CDR3 has 13 amino acids. The ends were cut back, 3 bases at V and 4 bases at J, with 9 bases in the middle. Germline CDR1 and CDR2: SGHAT and FQNNGV. The CDR3 region has the DNA TGTGCCAGCAGCTTGACAGGCCTCTATGGCTACACCTTC. Translated, it gives CASSLTGLYGYTF.

This chain connects TRBV10-2 to TRBJ2-5; 9 bases are a match to TRBD1. J lost 4 bases, V lost 6 bases, and 15 bases had no gene match. The CDR3 sequence is 17 residues long. CDR1 and CDR2 from the germline V gene are WSHSY and SAAADI. The DNA for the CDR3 is TGCGCCAGCAGAAGTTTACCGGGACAGGGCCTTGGAGAGACCCAGTACTTC. This sequence encodes CASRSLPGQGLGETQYF.

The V gene is TRBV9, the J gene TRBJ1-4; D call uncertain. CDR3 length equals 13 residues. Trimming stripped 3 bases from V and 4 bases from J, with 7 bases between. Germline V gene lookup returns CDR1 SGDLS and CDR2 YYNGEE. The CDR3 DNA reads TGTGCCAGCAGCGGAGGGATTAATGAAAAACTGTTTTTT. Amino acids: CASSGGINEKLFF.

The chain has TRBV27 and TRBJ2-3; 14 nucleotides match TRBD2. Trimming at V came to 1 base and at J to 0 bases, leaving 6 bases not matched to a gene. The length of the CDR3 is 19 residues. The V gene's germline CDR1 is MNHEY and CDR2 SMNVEV (reference sequence). CDR3 loop: CASSLYRTSGGQSTDTQYF. The CDR3 region has the DNA TGTGCCAGCAGTTTATATCGGACTAGCGGGGGGCAAAGCACAGATACGCAGTATTTT.

The V and J genes are TRBV11-2 and TRBJ1-2; D might be TRBD1 (6 bases). From germline, CDR1 is SGHAT and CDR2 FQNNGV. V was cut by 5 bases and J by 3 bases, with 10 bases left in between. The CDR3 is 13 amino acids. The CDR3 spells CASSIQGHYGYTF. The CDR3, as DNA: TGTGCCAGCAGCATACAGGGTCACTATGGCTACACCTTC.